This entry lists 15 T cell receptor beta chains sequenced from one sample in a study of cytomegalovirus exposure and HLA in healthy donors. Primers for the PCR totalled 60 Vbeta and 13 Jbeta. The table came from immunoSEQ multiplex PCR; TCRdb's copy has only in-frame clones and leaves some out. The repertoire table contains around 31,000 clones. Sequencing was done on a sample of PBMCs. These receptor sequences come from a man aged 25 to 45 in good health and CMV-seronegative.

The chain employs TRBV7-9 and TRBJ1-5; TRBD1 matches 7 bases. Germline assignment: CDR1 SEHNR and CDR2 FQNEAQ (reference sequence). V lost 5 bases and J lost 0; bases outside the gene matches: 13. The CDR3 is made up of 18 amino acids. CDR3 DNA: TGTGCCAGCAGCATAAGTTGGGACAGCCCTTCTAGCAATCAGCCCCAGCATTTT. It codes for CASSISWDSPSSNQPQHF.

This chain joins TRBV25-1 and TRBJ2-7; 10 positions match TRBD1. This CDR3 comprises 15 residues. Germline V gene data show CDR1 as MGHDK and CDR2 as SYGVNS. Losses at the gene ends were 8 bases for V and 2 bases for J; bases not matched to a gene: 9. This chain's CDR3 is CASRGQGKGAYEQYF. CDR3 nucleotide sequence: TGTGCCAGCCGGGGACAGGGGAAAGGGGCCTACGAGCAGTACTTC.

The chain has TRBV12-5 and TRBJ1-1; possible D gene TRBD1, 6 bases. CDR1 and CDR2 from the germline V gene are LGHNT and FRNRAP. Trimming removed 3 bases at V and 1 base at J, with 9 bases between. The CDR3 covers 14 residues. This CDR3 reads CASGFWDTNTEAFF. CDR3 in DNA: TGTGCTAGTGGTTTTTGGGACACGAACACTGAAGCTTTCTTT.

The rearrangement uses TRBV15 and TRBJ1-4; possible D gene TRBD1, 5 bases. The germline V gene has CDR1 LNHNV and CDR2 YYDKDF (reference sequence). V dropped 0 bases and J dropped 5 bases, with 13 bases sitting between them. The length of the CDR3 is 16 residues. This chain's CDR3 is CATSRDQGVGNEKLFF. The CDR3 region has the DNA TGTGCCACCAGCAGAGATCAAGGGGTAGGGAATGAAAAACTGTTTTTT.

The chain is built from TRBV9 and TRBJ2-3; D is unclear. V dropped 1 base and J dropped 6 bases, with 6 bases sitting between them. From germline, CDR1 is SGDLS and CDR2 YYNGEE. This CDR3 spans 12 amino acids. Here the CDR3 reads CASSVSGDTQYF. DNA for the CDR3: TGTGCCAGCAGCGTATCCGGGGATACGCAGTATTTT.

The genes are TRBV6-1 and TRBJ1-2; TRBD1 matches 9 bases. The V gene end was trimmed by 3 bases and the J gene end by 7 bases; junction bases not matched to a gene: 9. CDR1 is MNHNS, CDR2 SASEGT, per germline. This CDR3 spans 15 amino acids. The CDR3 reads CASSDTGGASLGYTF. The CDR3 DNA sequence: TGTGCCAGCAGTGACACAGGGGGCGCTTCTCTTGGCTACACCTTC.

V gene TRBV6-1 combines with J gene TRBJ1-5, with 7 bases aligning to TRBD1. J gave up 8 bases and V 8 bases, and 9 bases lay outside the gene matches. CDR3 length equals 13 residues. Germline V gene sequence: CDR1 MNHNS, CDR2 SASEGT. CDR3 coding DNA: TGTGCCAGCCATGAACAGGGGCAGGAGCCCCAGCATTTT. Protein: CASHEQGQEPQHF.

The chain combines TRBV28 with TRBJ2-7; tentatively, D is TRBD1 (5 bases). The V gene lost 3 bases and the J gene lost 2 bases, with 17 bases spanning the gap. This CDR3 has 16 amino acids. Germline loops: CDR1 MDHEN, CDR2 SYDVKM. The CDR3 bases are TGTGCCAGCAGTTTGGGGCGAGCAGACCCCCCCTACGAGCAGTACTTC. Its protein is CASSLGRADPPYEQYF.

This rearrangement joins TRBV18 to TRBJ1-2; D ambiguous. The CDR3 contains 15 residues. Germline CDR1 and CDR2: KGHSH and LQKENI. V lost 2 bases, J lost 7 bases, and 17 bases lay in between. CDR3: CASSPDVRPHGGYTF. The CDR3 DNA reads TGTGCCAGCTCACCAGATGTCAGGCCCCATGGTGGCTACACCTTC.

The genes are TRBV7-3 and TRBJ2-3, with D tentatively TRBD2 (6 bases). V was trimmed by 0 bases and J by 3 bases, leaving 10 bases between them. Germline lookup yields CDR1 SGHTA and CDR2 FQGTGA. This CDR3 contains 15 residues. This CDR3 reads CASSLTSGVTDTQYF. CDR3 DNA sequence: TGTGCCAGCAGCTTAACGTCGGGAGTGACAGATACGCAGTATTTT.

V is TRBV5-4 and J is TRBJ2-3; D uncertain. The ends were cut back, 4 bases at V and 2 bases at J, with 5 bases in the middle. CDR3 length: 12 residues. Germline V gene sequence: CDR1 SGHNT, CDR2 YYREEE (reference sequence). The CDR3 coding sequence is TGTGCCAGCAGCATTTACACAGATACGCAGTATTTT. It is translated as CASSIYTDTQYF.

This sequence joins TRBV5-6 and TRBJ2-7; 9 bases align to TRBD1. The CDR3 sequence is 13 residues long. Germline CDR1 SGHDT, CDR2 YYEEEE. Germline trimming cut 4 bases from V and 11 bases from J; bases unmatched to any gene: 10. The CDR3 coding sequence is TGTGCCAGCAGCCACCGGGACAGGGTCTTAGAGTACTTC. The encoded protein is CASSHRDRVLEYF.

The chain uses TRBV19 and TRBJ1-1, with D uncertain. The V and J ends lost 7 bases and 5 bases respectively, with 17 bases between them. The germline CDR1 and CDR2 sequences are LNHDA and SQIVND (reference sequence). The CDR3 covers 14 residues. The CDR3 nucleotides read TGTGCCAGTACCCAAGTAATACGGGTTACTGAAGCTTTCTTT. Translation gives CASTQVIRVTEAFF.

The chain employs TRBV5-6 and TRBJ2-7, with D maybe TRBD2 (7 bases). The CDR3 loop spans 14 amino acids. Trimming left V 3 bases short and J 2 bases short, with 12 bases between. Looked up from germline, CDR1 is SGHDT and CDR2 is YYEEEE. This chain's CDR3 is CASSWGGATYEQYF. CDR3 DNA sequence: TGTGCCAGCAGCTGGGGGGGGGCGACCTACGAGCAGTACTTC.

This rearrangement joins TRBV20-1 to TRBJ2-7, with D perhaps TRBD1 (7 bases). The CDR3 contains 11 residues. Germline-derived CDR1 and CDR2 are DFQATT and SNEGSKA (reference sequence). CDR3 bases: TGCAGGGCCCCTCAGGGGGGAAGGCAGTACTTC. Its protein is CRAPQGGRQYF.